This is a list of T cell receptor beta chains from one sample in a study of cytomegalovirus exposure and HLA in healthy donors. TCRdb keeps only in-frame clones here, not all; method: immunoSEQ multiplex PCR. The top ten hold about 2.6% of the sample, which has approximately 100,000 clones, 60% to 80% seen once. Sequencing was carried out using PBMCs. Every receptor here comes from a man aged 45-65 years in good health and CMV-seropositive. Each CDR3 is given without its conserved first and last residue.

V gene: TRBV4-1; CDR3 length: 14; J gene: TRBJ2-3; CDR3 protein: ASTWGMRGLTNTQY
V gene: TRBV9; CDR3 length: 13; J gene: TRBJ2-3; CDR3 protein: ASSATSGRTDTQY
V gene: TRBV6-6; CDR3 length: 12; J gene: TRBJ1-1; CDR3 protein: ASWPGEGNTEAF
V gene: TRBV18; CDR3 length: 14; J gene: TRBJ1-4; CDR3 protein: ASSPDRLATNEKLF
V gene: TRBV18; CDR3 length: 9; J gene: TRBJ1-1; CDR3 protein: ASSPGSEAF
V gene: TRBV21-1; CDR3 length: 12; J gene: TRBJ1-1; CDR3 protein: ASSPGHLHTEAF
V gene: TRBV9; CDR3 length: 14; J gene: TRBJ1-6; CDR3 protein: ASSPRGASYNSPLH
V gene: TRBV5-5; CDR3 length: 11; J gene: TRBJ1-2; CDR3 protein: ASSLVQGAGYT
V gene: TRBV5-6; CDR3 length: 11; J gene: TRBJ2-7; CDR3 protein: ASSTTPSYEQY
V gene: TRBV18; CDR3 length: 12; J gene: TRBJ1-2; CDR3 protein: ASSPYGTGENYT
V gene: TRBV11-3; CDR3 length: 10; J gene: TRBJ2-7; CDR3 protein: ASSSGRNEQY
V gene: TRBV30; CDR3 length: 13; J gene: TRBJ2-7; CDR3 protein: AWGASGIIGYEQY
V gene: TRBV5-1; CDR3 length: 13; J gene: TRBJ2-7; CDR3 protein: ASSDWERGSYEQY
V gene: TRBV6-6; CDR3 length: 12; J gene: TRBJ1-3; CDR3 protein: ASSVQGFGNTIY
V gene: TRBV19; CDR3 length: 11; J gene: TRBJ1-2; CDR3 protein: ASSTTATYGYT
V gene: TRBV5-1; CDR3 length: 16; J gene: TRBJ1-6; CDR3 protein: ASSGGTGGMSYNSPLH
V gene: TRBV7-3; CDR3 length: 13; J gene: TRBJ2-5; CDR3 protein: ASSQNGGGQETQY
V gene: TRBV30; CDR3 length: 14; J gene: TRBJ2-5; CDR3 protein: AWGGGGSMSQETQY
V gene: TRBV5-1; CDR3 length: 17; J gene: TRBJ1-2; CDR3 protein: ASSLESPGQYGSTGGYT
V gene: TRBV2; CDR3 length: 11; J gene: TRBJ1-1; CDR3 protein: ASRGAGHTEAF
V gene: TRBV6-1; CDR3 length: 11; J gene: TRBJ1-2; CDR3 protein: ASNYDRAYGYT
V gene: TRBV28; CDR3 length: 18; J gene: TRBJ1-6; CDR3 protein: ASSLGRDRGLGSYNSPLH
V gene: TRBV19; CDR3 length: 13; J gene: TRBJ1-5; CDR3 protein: ASSVRQGSSQPQH
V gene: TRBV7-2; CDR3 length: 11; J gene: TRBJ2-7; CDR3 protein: ASSLARERDLE
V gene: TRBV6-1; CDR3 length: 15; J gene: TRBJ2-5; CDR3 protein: ASSEGLGDRVVETQY
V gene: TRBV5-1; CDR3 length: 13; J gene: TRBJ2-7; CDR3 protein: ASSSPPGQGSEQY
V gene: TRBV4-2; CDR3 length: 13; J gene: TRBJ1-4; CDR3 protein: ASSQEGLEGEKLF
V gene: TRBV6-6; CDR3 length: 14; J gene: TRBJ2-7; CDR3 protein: ASSPTSDRDSYEQY
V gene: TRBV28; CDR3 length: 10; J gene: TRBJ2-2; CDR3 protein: ASSLNTGELF
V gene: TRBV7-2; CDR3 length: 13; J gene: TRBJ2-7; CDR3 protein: ASSPGGASSYEQY
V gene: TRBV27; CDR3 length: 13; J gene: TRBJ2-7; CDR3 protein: ASSLGGLAAYEQY
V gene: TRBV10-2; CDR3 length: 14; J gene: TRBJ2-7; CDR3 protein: ASSDLSGRGLYEQY
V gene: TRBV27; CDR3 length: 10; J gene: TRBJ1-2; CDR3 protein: ASRGFGQSEA
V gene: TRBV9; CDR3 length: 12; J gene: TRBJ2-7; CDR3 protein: ASSPQLAGDEQY
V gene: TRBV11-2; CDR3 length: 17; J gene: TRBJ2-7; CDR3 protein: ASSFGPGLAGGLSYEQY
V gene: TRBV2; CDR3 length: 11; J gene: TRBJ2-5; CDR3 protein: ASSENREETQY
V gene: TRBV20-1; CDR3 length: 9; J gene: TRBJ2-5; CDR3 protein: SASPKETQY
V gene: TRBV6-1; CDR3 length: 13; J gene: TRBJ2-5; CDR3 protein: ASSEKGRGQETQY
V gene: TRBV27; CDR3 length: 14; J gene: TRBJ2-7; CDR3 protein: ASSLSSGGAAYEQY
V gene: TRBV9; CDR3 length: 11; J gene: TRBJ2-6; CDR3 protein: ASTSPGANVLT
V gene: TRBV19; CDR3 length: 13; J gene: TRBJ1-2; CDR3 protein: ASTPEGSEVYGYT
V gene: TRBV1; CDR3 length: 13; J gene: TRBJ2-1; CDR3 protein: TSSQSSGRSNEQF
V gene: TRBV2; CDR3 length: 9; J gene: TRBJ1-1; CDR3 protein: ASRQNTEAF
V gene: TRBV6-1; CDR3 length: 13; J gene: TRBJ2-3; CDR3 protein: ASSDPGQGKDTQY